This T cell receptor (beta chain) was documented in a study of CD8 T cells in ankylosing spondylitis. Study-level points and caveats: Several highly homologous variants made up a TCR beta motif, and this motif appeared characteristic of ankylosing spondylitis blood.

Preparation of TCR beta libraries was done by quantitative 5'-RACE with molecular barcodes. TCRdb processed the 5' RACE reads anew with MiXCR; each CDR3 protein has one entry. The data contain fewer than 250,000 distinct CDR3 sequences, roughly 25% of them seen just once; the ten biggest clones take up 6.6%. Germline CDR1 is SGHAT and CDR2 is FQDESV (reference sequence). CDR3 size: 13 residues. V was cut by 7 bases and J by 0 bases, with 9 bases left in between. On this clonotype itself: The target antigen is unknown.

Material for sequencing was blood, either unsorted or a sorted T cell fraction (not recorded which). The receptor was derived from a male donor with ankylosing spondylitis or in good health (not recorded which). The rearrangement uses TRBV11-1 and TRBJ1-2, with unresolved D. The chain's CDR3 is CASTGRANYGYTF. CDR3 nucleotides: TGTGCCAGCACCGGGAGAGCTAACTATGGCTACACCTTC. Full variable domain (rest looked up from reference TRBV11-1 and TRBJ1-2): EAEVAQSPRYKITEKSQAVAFWCDPISGHATLYWYRQILGQGPELLVQFQDESVVDDSQLPKDRFSAERLKGVDSTLKIQPAELGDSAMYLCASTGRANYGYTFGSGTRLTVV.